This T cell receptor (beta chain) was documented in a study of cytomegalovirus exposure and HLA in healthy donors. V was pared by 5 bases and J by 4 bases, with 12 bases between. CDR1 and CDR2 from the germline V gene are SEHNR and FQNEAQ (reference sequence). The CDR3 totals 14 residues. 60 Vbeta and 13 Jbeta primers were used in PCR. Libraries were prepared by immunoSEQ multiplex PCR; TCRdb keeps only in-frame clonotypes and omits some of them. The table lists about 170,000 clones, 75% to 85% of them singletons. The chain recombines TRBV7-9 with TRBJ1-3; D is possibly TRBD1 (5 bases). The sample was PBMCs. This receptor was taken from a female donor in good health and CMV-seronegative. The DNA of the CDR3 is TGTGCCAGCAGCCGCACAGGTCCCGGAAACACCATATATTTT. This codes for CASSRTGPGNTIYF. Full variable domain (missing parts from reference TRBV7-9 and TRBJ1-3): DTGVSQNPRHKITKRGQNVTFRCDPISEHNRLYWYRQTLGQGPEFLTYFQNEAQLEKSRLLSDRFSAERPKGSFSTLEIQRTEQGDSAMYLCASSRTGPGNTIYFGEGSWLTVV.